The sequence of this TCR beta chain was determined in a study of T-cell memory formation after mild COVID-19. TCRdb re-called the 5' RACE reads with MiXCR, one entry per CDR3 protein. This sample yields about 110,000 distinct CDR3 sequences, of which about 17% are seen a single time; 25% to 30% belongs to the top ten. In the case of this clonotype: As yet, its antigen is unknown.

Study-level results: Mostly located in CM and EM were contracting CD4+ clones, with contracting CD8+ clones located in EMRA.

Germline V gene lookup returns CDR1 MGHRA and CDR2 YSYEKL. V lost 2 bases to trimming and J lost 6 bases, with 17 bases between them. The length of the CDR3 is 16 residues. The chain joins TRBV4-1 to TRBJ2-1, with no clear D. Sequenced material: PBMCs or a T cell subset sorted from them (not recorded which). The receptor was isolated from an adult woman who had mild COVID-19 (a few samples of this study predate the infection). Cell type and time point are not known. The CDR3 region is CASSQSPGNWFNEQFF. In DNA, the CDR3 is TGCGCCAGCAGCCAATCGCCTGGGAATTGGTTCAATGAGCAGTTCTTC.